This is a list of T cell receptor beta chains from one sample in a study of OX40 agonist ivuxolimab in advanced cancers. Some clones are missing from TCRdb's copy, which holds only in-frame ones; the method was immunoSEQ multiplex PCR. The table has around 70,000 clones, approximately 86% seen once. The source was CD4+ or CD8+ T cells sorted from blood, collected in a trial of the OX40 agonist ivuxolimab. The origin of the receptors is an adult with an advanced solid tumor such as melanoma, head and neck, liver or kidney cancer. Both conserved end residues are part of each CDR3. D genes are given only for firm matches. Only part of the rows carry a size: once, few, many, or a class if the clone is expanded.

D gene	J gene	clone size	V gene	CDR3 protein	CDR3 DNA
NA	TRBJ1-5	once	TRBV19	CASIPGGGRNQPQHF	TGTGCCAGTATCCCAGGAGGAGGGCGCAATCAGCCCCAGCATTTT
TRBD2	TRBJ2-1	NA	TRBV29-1	CSVSRMGLAVDNEQFF	TGCAGCGTCTCGCGGATGGGGCTAGCGGTTGACAATGAGCAGTTCTTC
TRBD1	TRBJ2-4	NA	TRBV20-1	CSARDREEQYF	TGCAGTGCTAGGGACAGGGAGGAACAGTACTTC
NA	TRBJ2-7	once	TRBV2	CASSLQVDYEQYF	TGTGCCAGCAGTCTTCAGGTCGACTACGAGCAGTACTTC
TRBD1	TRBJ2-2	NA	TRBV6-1	CASRGTALNTGELFF	TGTGCCAGCAGGGGGACAGCTTTGAACACCGGGGAGCTGTTTTTT
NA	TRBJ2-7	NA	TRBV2	CASSYRDEQYF	TGTGCCAGCAGTTACAGGGACGAGCAGTACTTC
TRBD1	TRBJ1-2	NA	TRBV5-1	CASSLGDRNYGYTF	TGCGCCAGCAGCTTGGGGGACAGGAACTATGGCTACACCTTC
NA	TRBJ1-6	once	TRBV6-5	CASRQQGSPLSPLHF	TGTGCCAGCAGACAGCAGGGTTCCCCTCTTTCACCCCTCCACTTT
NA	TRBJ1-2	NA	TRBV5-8	CASSPSRADYGYTF	TGTGCCAGCAGCCCCTCCCGGGCAGACTATGGCTACACCTTC
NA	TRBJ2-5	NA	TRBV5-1	CASSGRTLGVQETQYF	TGCGCCAGCAGCGGCCGAACCCTGGGCGTACAAGAGACCCAGTACTTC
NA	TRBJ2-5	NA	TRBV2	CASSEDLLTGGQYF	TGTGCCAGCAGTGAAGACCTATTGACAGGTGGGCAGTACTTC
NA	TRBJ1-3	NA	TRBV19	CASSTIRGLSGNTIYF	TGTGCCAGTAGTACGATCAGGGGCCTCTCTGGAAACACCATATATTTT
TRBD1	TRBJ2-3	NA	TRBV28	CASSFKTGALTDTQYF	TGTGCCAGCAGTTTTAAAACAGGGGCTTTGACAGATACGCAGTATTTT
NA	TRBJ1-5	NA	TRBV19	CASSLGGGNQPQHF	TGTGCCAGTAGTCTCGGGGGCGGCAATCAGCCCCAGCATTTT
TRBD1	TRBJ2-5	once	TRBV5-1	CASSPVTGDGETQYF	TGCGCCAGCAGCCCTGTGACAGGGGATGGAGAGACCCAGTACTTC